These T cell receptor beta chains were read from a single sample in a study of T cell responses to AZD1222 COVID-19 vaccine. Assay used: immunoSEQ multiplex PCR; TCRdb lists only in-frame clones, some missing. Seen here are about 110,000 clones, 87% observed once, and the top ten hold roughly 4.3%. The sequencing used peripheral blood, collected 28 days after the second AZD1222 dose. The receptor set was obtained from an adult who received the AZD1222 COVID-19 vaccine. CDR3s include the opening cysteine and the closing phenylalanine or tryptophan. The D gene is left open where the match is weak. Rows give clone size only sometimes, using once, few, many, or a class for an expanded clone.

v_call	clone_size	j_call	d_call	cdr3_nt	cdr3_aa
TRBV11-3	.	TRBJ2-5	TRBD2	TGTGCCAGCAGCTCCTTAGCGGGAGAAGAGACCCAGTACTTC	CASSSLAGEETQYF
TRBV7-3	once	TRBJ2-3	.	TGTGCCAGCAGCTTACAAAGCGGAGGATCAGATACGCAGTATTTT	CASSLQSGGSDTQYF
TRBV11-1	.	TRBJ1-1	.	TGTGCCAGCAGCTTACGGTTAGGGGTGAACACTGAAGCTTTCTTT	CASSLRLGVNTEAFF
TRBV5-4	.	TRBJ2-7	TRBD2	TGTGCCAGCAGCTCTCGGGGGGACTACGAGCAGTACTTC	CASSSRGDYEQYF
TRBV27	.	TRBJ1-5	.	TGTGCCAGCAGTCCTAATAGCAATCAGCCCCAGCATTTT	CASSPNSNQPQHF
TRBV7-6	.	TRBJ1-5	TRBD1	TGTGCCAGCAGCGTAACAGGGGGCTGGAATCAGCCCCAGCATTTT	CASSVTGGWNQPQHF
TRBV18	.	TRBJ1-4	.	TGTGCCAGCTCACCCTCCGGAAGAAGAGAAAAACTGTTTTTT	CASSPSGRREKLFF
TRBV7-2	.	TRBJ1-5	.	TGTGCCAGCAGCCCGAGGGGAGGGAATAATCAGCCCCAGCATTTT	CASSPRGGNNQPQHF
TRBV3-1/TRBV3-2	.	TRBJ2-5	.	TGTGCCAGCAGCCAAGTCAGAGAGGGCCAGTACTTC	CASSQVREGQYF
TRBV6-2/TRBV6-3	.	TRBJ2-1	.	TGTGCCAGCAGTTACGACTCGTACAATGAGCAGTTCTTC	CASSYDSYNEQFF
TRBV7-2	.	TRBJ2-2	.	TGTGCCAGCAGCTTAGCTCGCGTGGAGGCCGGGGAGCTGTTTTTT	CASSLARVEAGELFF
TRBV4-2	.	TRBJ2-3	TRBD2	TGTGCCAGCAGCCTCCGAGAGGGAAGCGGGGGGGCCGTTGGCACAGATACGCAGTATTTT	CASSLREGSGGAVGTDTQYF
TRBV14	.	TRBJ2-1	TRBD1	TGTGCCAGCAGCCAAGTCCTTGGGACAGGGTTTAAGGAGCAGTTCTTC	CASSQVLGTGFKEQFF
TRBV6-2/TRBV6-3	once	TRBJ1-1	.	TGTGCCAGCAGTGATTTGGGTGAAGCTTTCTTT	CASSDLGEAFF
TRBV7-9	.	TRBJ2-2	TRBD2	TGTGCCAGCAGCGCCGCTAGCGGGACGGGCACCGGGGAGCTGTTTTTT	CASSAASGTGTGELFF
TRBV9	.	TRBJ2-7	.	TGTGCCAGCAGCGTTGCCGACAAATCCGAGCAGTACTTC	CASSVADKSEQYF
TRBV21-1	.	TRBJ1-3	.	TGTGCCAGCAGCGTCGAGGGGATCAGGACCCCTAATCTCTCTGGAAACACCATATATTTT	CASSVEGIRTPNLSGNTIYF
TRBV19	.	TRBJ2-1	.	TGTGCCAGTAGTGGAAGACGCGGGAACCTATACAATGAGCAGTTCTTC	CASSGRRGNLYNEQFF
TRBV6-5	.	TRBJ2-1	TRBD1	TGTGCCAGCAGTTATGGACAGGTTGGCAATGAGCAGTTCTTC	CASSYGQVGNEQFF
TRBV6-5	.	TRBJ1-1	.	TGTGCCAGCAGCTCCGCACGGGTTGAAAAAGCTTTCTTT	CASSSARVEKAFF
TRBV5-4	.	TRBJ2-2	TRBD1	TGTGCCAGCAGCTTGGAGGGGGCGAGGACCGGGGAGCTGTTTTTT	CASSLEGARTGELFF
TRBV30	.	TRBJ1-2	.	TGTGCCTGGAGTGAACAGCTCCTCTATGGCTACACCTTC	CAWSEQLLYGYTF
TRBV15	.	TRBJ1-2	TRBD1	TGTGCCACCAGCAGGTCAGGGGGCTATGGCTACACCTTC	CATSRSGGYGYTF
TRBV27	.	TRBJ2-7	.	TGTGCCAGCAGTTTCGTCAGCGCCCAATACGAGCAGTACTTC	CASSFVSAQYEQYF
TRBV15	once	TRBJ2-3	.	TGTGCCACCAGCAGAGATCGAGGATCCACAGATACGCAGTATTTT	CATSRDRGSTDTQYF
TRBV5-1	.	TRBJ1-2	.	TGCGCCAGCAGCCGTGGACGGAAAGCCTATGGCTACACCTTC	CASSRGRKAYGYTF
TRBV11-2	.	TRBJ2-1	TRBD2	TGTGCCAGCAGCTCTTGGACTAGGGGCAGCGTTGAGCAGTTCTTC	CASSSWTRGSVEQFF
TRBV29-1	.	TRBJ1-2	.	TGCAGCGTTGAAGGAGGGGCCCCCTCCTATGGCTACACCTTC	CSVEGGAPSYGYTF
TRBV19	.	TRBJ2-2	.	TGTGCCAGTATACGGGCCGGGGAGCTGTTTTTT	CASIRAGELFF
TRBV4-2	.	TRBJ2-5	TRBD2	TGTGCCAGCAGCCAAGAGCGGGAGAGGGAGACCCAGTACTTC	CASSQERERETQYF
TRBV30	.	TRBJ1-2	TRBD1	TGTGCCTGGAGTGCCCGTCCCGACGGCAGGGGGCAAACGGCTAACTATGGCTACACCTTC	CAWSARPDGRGQTANYGYTF
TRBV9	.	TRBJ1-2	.	TGTGCCAGCGGACCAGGGTTTGGTGGCTACACCTTC	CASGPGFGGYTF
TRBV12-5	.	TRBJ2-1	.	TGTGCTAGTGGTTTGGACACGGGCCCTGTCTACAATGAGCAGTTCTTC	CASGLDTGPVYNEQFF
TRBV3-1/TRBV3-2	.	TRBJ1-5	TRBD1	TGTGCCAGCAGCCAAGGGGACAGGGGCTACAATCAGCCCCAGCATTTT	CASSQGDRGYNQPQHF
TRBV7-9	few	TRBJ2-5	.	TGTGCCAGCAGCTTAGGGTCGTCCGAACAAGAGACCCAGTACTTC	CASSLGSSEQETQYF
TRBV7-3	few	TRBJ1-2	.	TGTGCCAGCAGCTCCTACGGGGGTACGGTCCATGGCTACACCTTC	CASSSYGGTVHGYTF
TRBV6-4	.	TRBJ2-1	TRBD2	TGTGCCAGCAGTGGGATAGCGGGGGTCGATGAGCAGTTCTTC	CASSGIAGVDEQFF
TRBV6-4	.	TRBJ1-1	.	TGTGCCAGCAGTCGGTCCGCCGGACAATCGAACACTGAAGCTTTCTTT	CASSRSAGQSNTEAFF
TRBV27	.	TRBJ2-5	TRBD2	TGTGCCAGCAGCCGGACTAGCGGGGGGGCGGGGGAGACCCAGTACTTC	CASSRTSGGAGETQYF
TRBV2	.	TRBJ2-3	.	TGTGCCAGCAGTGAGGGCCGGGCTAGAGATACGCAGTATTTT	CASSEGRARDTQYF
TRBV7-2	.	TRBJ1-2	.	TGTGCCAGCAGCCAACGGGCCCCCCTGGGGTCGAGGGGCTACACCTTC	CASSQRAPLGSRGYTF
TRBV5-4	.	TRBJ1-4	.	TGTGCCAGCAGCTCCACAGGGAGCCTTAATGAAAAACTGTTTTTT	CASSSTGSLNEKLFF
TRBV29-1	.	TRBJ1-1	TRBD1	TGCAGCGTGAGAGGGGGCGAGTTCGACACTGAAGCTTTCTTT	CSVRGGEFDTEAFF
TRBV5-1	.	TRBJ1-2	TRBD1	TGCGCCAGCAGCGTGGGACAGGGAAACTATGGCTACACCTTC	CASSVGQGNYGYTF